A single sample gave rise to the 25 T cell receptor beta chains below, sequenced in a study of immune evolution from preneoplasia to lung adenocarcinoma. TCRdb's copy holds only in-frame clones and misses some; the assay was immunoSEQ multiplex PCR. The data contain some 5,000 clones, over 65% of them singletons. The sample taken for sequencing was FFPE lung adenocarcinoma in situ tissue. Every receptor here comes from a person aged 60-80 years with lung adenocarcinoma.

This rearrangement joins TRBV21-1 to TRBJ1-2. TRBV21-1 is noted as a pseudogene. This CDR3 has 14 residues. This CDR3 reads CASSKLGLSYGYTF. As DNA, the CDR3 is TGTGCCAGCAGCAAATTGGGGTTAAGCTATGGCTACACCTTC.

The chain carries TRBV6-6 and TRBJ1-2; no definite D call. The CDR3 is 14 amino acids. CDR1 and CDR2 from the germline V gene are MNHNY and SVGAGI (reference sequence). V was trimmed by 4 bases and J by 2 bases, leaving 11 bases between them. The CDR3 DNA sequence: TGTGCCAGCAGTTCATATCAGATGAACTATGGCTACACCTTC. Its protein is CASSSYQMNYGYTF.

This rearrangement joins TRBV15 to TRBJ1-1; D unclear. Germline CDR1 is LNHNV and CDR2 is YYDKDF (reference sequence). The CDR3 covers 13 residues. V lost 0 bases to trimming and J lost 3 bases, with 5 bases between them. The CDR3 nucleotides are TGTGCCACCAGCAGAGAGTCTTACACTGAAGCTTTCTTT. Its translation: CATSRESYTEAFF.

This clone was recorded a few times. Other DNA sequences from this sample encode an identical CDR3 as well. The J gene is TRBJ1-6, the V gene TRBV5-1; D unclear. Trimming removed 3 bases at V and 7 bases at J, with 5 bases between. The germline CDR1 and CDR2 sequences are SGHRS and YFSETQ. This CDR3 has 12 amino acids. The CDR3 spells CASSSGNSPLHF. CDR3 nucleotide sequence: TGCGCCAGCAGCTCCGGGAATTCACCCCTCCACTTT.

This chain connects TRBV5-8 to TRBJ1-3; D perhaps matches TRBD1 (6 bases). The CDR3 totals 17 residues. Germline V CDR1 and CDR2: SGHTS, YDEGEE. V dropped 2 bases and J dropped 0 bases, with 15 bases sitting between them. CDR3 protein: CASSLQTGPISGNTIYF. The CDR3 DNA follows: TGTGCCAGCAGCTTACAGACAGGCCCCATCTCTGGAAACACCATATATTTT.

This clone has only one observation. The chain couples TRBV5-6 to TRBJ1-6, with a possible D match to TRBD1 (5 bases). V was trimmed by 4 bases and J by 6 bases, leaving 11 bases between them. Germline assignment: CDR1 SGHDT and CDR2 YYEEEE. The CDR3 is made up of 14 amino acids. DNA of the CDR3: TGTGCCAGCAGCATCGACAGCCCTAATTCACCCCTCCACTTT. This translates into CASSIDSPNSPLHF.

This clone has more than one count but fewer than ten. This chain uses TRBV5-6 with TRBJ2-5; unclear D gene. Per germline, CDR1 SGHDT and CDR2 YYEEEE. This CDR3 spans 13 amino acids. V lost 0 bases and J 5 bases, leaving 8 bases between the germline ends. Here the CDR3 DNA reads TGTGCCAGCAGCTTGGACGATTCGGAGACCCAGTACTTC. Amino acid sequence: CASSLDDSETQYF.

This clone was counted between two and nine times. V usage is TRBV19 and J usage is TRBJ1-6; possible D gene TRBD1, 5 bases. V was clipped by 6 bases and J by 6 bases, with 12 bases between them. The CDR3 spans 14 residues. The V gene's germline CDR1 is LNHDA and CDR2 SQIVND (reference sequence). For the CDR3, the DNA is TGTGCCAGTAGGGAGGGACTCCTTAATTCACCCCTCCACTTT. It encodes CASREGLLNSPLHF.

The chain has TRBV5-1 and TRBJ2-4; possibly TRBD1 for D (5 bases). Per the germline V gene, CDR1 is SGHRS and CDR2 is YFSETQ. The CDR3 runs to 11 residues. Trimming took 3 bases from V and 11 from J, leaving 9 bases between them. The CDR3 loop reads CASSSLGVQYF. The CDR3 DNA follows: TGCGCCAGCAGCTCATTAGGGGTTCAGTACTTC.

V gene TRBV13 combines with J gene TRBJ2-5, with D tentatively TRBD1 or TRBD2 (5 bases each). The CDR3 loop spans 15 amino acids. Germline CDR1 and CDR2: PRHDT and FYEKMQ (reference sequence). V lost 2 bases and J lost 3, with 13 bases in between. The chain's CDR3 is CASSLSGAAEETQYF. The CDR3 DNA is TGTGCCAGCAGCTTATCCGGGGCCGCAGAAGAGACCCAGTACTTC.

The chain links TRBV2 to TRBJ1-4; no clear D gene. CDR3 length equals 13 residues. Trimming took 2 bases from V and 8 from J, leaving 9 bases between them. Germline V gives CDR1 SNHLY, CDR2 FYNNEI. The CDR3 sequence: CASSENFGEKLFF. The CDR3 DNA sequence: TGTGCCAGCAGTGAAAACTTCGGGGAAAAACTGTTTTTT.

This clone showed up just once. The chain employs TRBV4-1 and TRBJ2-4; 12 bases are a match to TRBD2. CDR1 is MGHRA, CDR2 YSYEKL, per germline. The junction had 8 bases not matched to a gene; V was cut back by 1 base and J by 7 bases. This CDR3 is built from 17 residues. CDR3 DNA sequence: TGCGCCAGCAGCCAAGGCGGACTAGCGGGGATTATGAACATTCAGTACTTC. Protein sequence: CASSQGGLAGIMNIQYF.

The chain combines TRBV6-6 with TRBJ1-2, with D possibly being TRBD1 (6 bases). The germline V gene encodes CDR1 MNHNY and CDR2 SVGAGI (reference sequence). The V gene lost 0 bases and the J gene lost 5 bases, with 16 bases spanning the gap. CDR3 length: 16 residues. CDR3 sequence: CASSYSTGHVGYGYTF. The CDR3 coding sequence is TGTGCCAGCAGTTACTCGACAGGACACGTCGGATATGGCTACACCTTC.

This clone was seen once. The rearrangement uses TRBV14 and TRBJ1-5; D is uncertain. The V end lost 4 bases, the J end lost 5 bases, and 12 bases lay between the germline ends. The germline V gene has CDR1 SGHDN and CDR2 FVKESK. There are 14 residues in the CDR3. CDR3 in DNA: TGTGCCAGCAGCCGGAGGCAGGTTGATCAGCCCCAGCATTTT. As protein: CASSRRQVDQPQHF.

The gene calls are TRBV7-2 and TRBJ2-5, with TRBD2 matching 7 bases. The CDR3 has 13 amino acids. V shed 4 bases and J 5 bases; nucleotides not matched to a gene: 4. The germline gives CDR1 SGHTA, CDR2 FQGNSA. The CDR3 loop reads CASSSTSRETQYF. CDR3 sequence (DNA): TGTGCCAGCAGCTCGACTAGCAGGGAGACCCAGTACTTC.

This clone was seen more than once but under ten times. The chain links TRBV6-1 to TRBJ2-1; TRBD1 matches 7 bases. Germline V gives CDR1 MNHNS, CDR2 SASEGT. J gave up 7 bases and V 10 bases, and 10 bases lay outside the gene matches. CDR3 length: 13 amino acids. The CDR3 DNA reads TGTGCCACCGACAGGGACGGTGGGAATGAGCAGTTCTTC. As protein: CATDRDGGNEQFF.

V and J are TRBV7-9 and TRBJ1-5; D is unresolved. The CDR3 runs to 14 residues. V lost 3 bases, J lost 0 bases, and 6 bases lay in between. CDR1 and CDR2 from the germline V gene are SEHNR and FQNEAQ (reference sequence). The CDR3: CASSFMGSNQPQHF. CDR3 coding DNA: TGTGCCAGCAGCTTTATGGGTAGCAATCAGCCCCAGCATTTT.

In nucleotides, the CDR3 is TGTGCCAGCAGCTGGGGACAGACCTACGAGCAGTACTTC. It is translated as CASSWGQTYEQYF. This chain joins TRBV11-2 and TRBJ2-7; 7 nucleotides match TRBD1. From germline, CDR1 is SGHAT and CDR2 FQNNGV. This CDR3 has 13 amino acids. J lost 2 bases, V lost 4 bases, and 2 bases had no gene match.

Here the CDR3 DNA reads TGCAGCGACAGACAGGGGGCGCAGGACAATGAGCAGTTCTTC. Its protein is CSDRQGAQDNEQFF. This rearrangement joins TRBV29-1 to TRBJ2-1; 10 bases agree with TRBD1. Germline CDR1 and CDR2: SQVTM and ANQGSEA. J lost 5 bases, V lost 7 bases, and 8 bases had no gene match. The CDR3 consists of 14 residues.

This clone was detected only once. The rearrangement links TRBV27 to TRBJ2-2, with TRBD2 identical over 8 bases. This CDR3 is 17 amino acids long. Germline lookup yields CDR1 MNHEY and CDR2 SMNVEV (reference sequence). The junction had 8 bases not matched to a gene; V was cut back by 1 base and J by 4 bases. CDR3: CASSLWGTSQVTGELFF. CDR3 DNA: TGTGCCAGCAGTTTATGGGGGACTAGTCAAGTCACCGGGGAGCTGTTTTTT.

This chain uses TRBV9 with TRBJ2-7; 8 bases agree with TRBD1. The germline V gene encodes CDR1 SGDLS and CDR2 YYNGEE. The CDR3 runs to 17 residues. Losses at the gene ends were 4 bases for V and 0 bases for J; bases not matched to a gene: 12. The CDR3 loop is CASSPVGTGRFSYEQYF. Written as DNA, the CDR3 is TGTGCCAGCAGCCCAGTCGGGACAGGCCGCTTCTCCTACGAGCAGTACTTC.

V usage is TRBV9 and J usage is TRBJ2-2; D not certain. Trimming shortened V by 3 bases and J by 7 bases, and 13 bases separated the two germline ends. CDR3 size: 14 residues. Germline V lookup: CDR1 SGDLS, CDR2 YYNGEE. The CDR3 nucleotides read TGTGCCAGCAGCGCTAGTTGGGTCGTCGGGGAGCTGTTTTTT. Encoded protein: CASSASWVVGELFF.

This clone was found a few times. V gene TRBV6-5 combines with J gene TRBJ1-1; the D is unclear. This CDR3 contains 15 residues. V was clipped by 5 bases and J by 0 bases, with 13 bases between them. Germline CDR1 is MNHEY and CDR2 is SVGAGI. CDR3 residues: CASSLGMRMNTEAFF. CDR3 sequence (DNA): TGTGCCAGCAGTCTAGGGATGAGGATGAACACTGAAGCTTTCTTT.

The genes are TRBV11-2 and TRBJ2-2; 9 bases are shared with TRBD1. Looked up from germline, CDR1 is SGHAT and CDR2 is FQNNGV. CDR3 size: 15 residues. Trimming cost V 5 bases and J 5 bases; bases outside gene matches: 6. The CDR3 DNA follows: TGTGCCAGCAGCCCCGGGGACAGGGCTACCGGGGAGCTGTTTTTT. This translates into CASSPGDRATGELFF.

Notes on this clone: One end of the junction fails to match germline, which may point to a read error. J is TRBJ1-5 and V is TRBV28, with D perhaps matching TRBD1 (5 bases). The germline V gene encodes CDR1 MDHEN and CDR2 SYDVKM. This CDR3 is built from 16 residues. The DNA for the CDR3 is TGTGCCAGCAGGGGGCAGGGAGTCACTAAGGGAAACCAATTCTCTTTT. It yields the protein CASRGQGVTKGNQFSF.